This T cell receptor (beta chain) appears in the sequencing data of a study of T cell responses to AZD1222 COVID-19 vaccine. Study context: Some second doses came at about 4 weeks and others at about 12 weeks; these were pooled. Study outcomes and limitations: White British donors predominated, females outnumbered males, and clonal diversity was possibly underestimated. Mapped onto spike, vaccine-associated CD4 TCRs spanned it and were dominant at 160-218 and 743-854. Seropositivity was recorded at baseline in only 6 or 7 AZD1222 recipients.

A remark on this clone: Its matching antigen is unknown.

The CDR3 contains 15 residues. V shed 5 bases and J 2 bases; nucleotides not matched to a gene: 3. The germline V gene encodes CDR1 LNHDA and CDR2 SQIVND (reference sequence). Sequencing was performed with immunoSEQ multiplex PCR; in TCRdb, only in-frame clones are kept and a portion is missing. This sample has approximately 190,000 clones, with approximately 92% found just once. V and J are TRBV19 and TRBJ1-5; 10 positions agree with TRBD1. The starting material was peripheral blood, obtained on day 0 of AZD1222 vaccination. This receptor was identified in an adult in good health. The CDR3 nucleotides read TGTGCCAGTAGTGGGGACAGGGGTCGCAATCAGCCCCAGCATTTT. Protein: CASSGDRGRNQPQHF.